The text below deals with one TCR beta chain. Profiled with immunoSEQ multiplex PCR; TCRdb holds only in-frame clones, not every one. The profile covers about 170,000 clones, with about nine tenths appearing a single time and roughly 0.77% taken by the ten largest. Germline CDR1 is SGHVS and CDR2 is FNYEAQ. Deletions cut 1 base from V and 6 bases from J, with 16 bases between. The CDR3 loop spans 16 amino acids. The record originates from a study of blood T cell repertoires in COVID-19. Sequencing was done on a sample of PBMCs or T cells enriched from blood (not recorded which). The J gene is TRBJ2-1, the V gene TRBV7-6; the D gene is possibly TRBD2 (7 bases). This receptor was taken from a woman under 30 who had recovered from COVID-19. CDR3 coding DNA: TGTGCCAGCAGCTTAGGGCAGGGGAGCGGGGCCAATGAGCAGTTCTTC. Its protein product is CASSLGQGSGANEQFF.